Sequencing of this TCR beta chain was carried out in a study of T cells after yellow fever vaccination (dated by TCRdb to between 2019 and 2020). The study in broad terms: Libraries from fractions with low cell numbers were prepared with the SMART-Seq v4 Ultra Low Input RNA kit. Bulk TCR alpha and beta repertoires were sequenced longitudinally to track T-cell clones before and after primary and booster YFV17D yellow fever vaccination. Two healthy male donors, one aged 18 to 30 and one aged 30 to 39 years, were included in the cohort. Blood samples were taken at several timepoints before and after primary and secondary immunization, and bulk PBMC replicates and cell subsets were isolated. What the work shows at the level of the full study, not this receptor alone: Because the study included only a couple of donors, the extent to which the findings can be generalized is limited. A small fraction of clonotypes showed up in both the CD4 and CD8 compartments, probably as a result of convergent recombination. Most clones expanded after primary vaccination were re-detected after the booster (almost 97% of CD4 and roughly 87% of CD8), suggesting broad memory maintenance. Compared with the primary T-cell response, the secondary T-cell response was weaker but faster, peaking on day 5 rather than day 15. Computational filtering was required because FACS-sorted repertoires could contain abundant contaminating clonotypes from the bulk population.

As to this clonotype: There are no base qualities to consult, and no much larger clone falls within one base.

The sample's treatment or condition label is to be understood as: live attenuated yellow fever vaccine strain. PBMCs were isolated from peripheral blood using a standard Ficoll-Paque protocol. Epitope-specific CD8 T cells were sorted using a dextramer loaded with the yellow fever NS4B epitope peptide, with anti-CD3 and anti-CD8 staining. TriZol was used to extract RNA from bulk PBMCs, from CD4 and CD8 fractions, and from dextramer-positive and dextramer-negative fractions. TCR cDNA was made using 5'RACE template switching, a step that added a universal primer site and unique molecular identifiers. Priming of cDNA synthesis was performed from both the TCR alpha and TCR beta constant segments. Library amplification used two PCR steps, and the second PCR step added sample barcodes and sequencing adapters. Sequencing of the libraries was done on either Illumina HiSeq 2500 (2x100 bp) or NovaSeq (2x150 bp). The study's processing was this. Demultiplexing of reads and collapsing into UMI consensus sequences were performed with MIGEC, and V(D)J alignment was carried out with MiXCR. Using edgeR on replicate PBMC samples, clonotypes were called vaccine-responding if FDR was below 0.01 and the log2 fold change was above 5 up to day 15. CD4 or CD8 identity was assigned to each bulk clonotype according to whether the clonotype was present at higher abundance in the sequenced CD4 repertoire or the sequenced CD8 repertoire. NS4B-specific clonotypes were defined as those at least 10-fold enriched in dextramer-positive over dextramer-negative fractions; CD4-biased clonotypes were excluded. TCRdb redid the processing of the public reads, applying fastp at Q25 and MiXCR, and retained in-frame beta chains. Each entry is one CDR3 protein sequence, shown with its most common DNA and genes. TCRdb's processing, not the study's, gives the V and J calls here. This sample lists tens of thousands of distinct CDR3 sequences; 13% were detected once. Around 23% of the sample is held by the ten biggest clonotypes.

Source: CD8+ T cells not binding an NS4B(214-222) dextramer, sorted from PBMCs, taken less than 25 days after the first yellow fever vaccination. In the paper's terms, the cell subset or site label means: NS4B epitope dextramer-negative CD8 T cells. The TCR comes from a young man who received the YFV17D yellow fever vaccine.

The CDR3 is CSARMTSGNTHVTDTQYF. DNA sequence: TGCAGTGCTAGGATGACTAGCGGTAACACCCATGTCACAGATACGCAGTATTTT. Here the chain combines TRBV20-1 and TRBJ2-3; 9 junctional bases match TRBD2. From the cysteine up to the phenylalanine, the CDR3 has a length of 18 residues. The retained sequence is limited to the CDR3, 54 bases, with the frame set at the first base. CDR1 and CDR2, looked up from the germline V gene (reference sequence), are DFQATT and SNEGSKA. Trimmed from V: 3 bases; trimmed from J: 2 bases; junction bases lacking a gene match: 15.